Below, one T cell receptor (beta chain) is given with its context. Its target is unknown. The germline V gene has CDR1 LGHNA and CDR2 YNFKEQ. The CDR3 length is 18 residues. Trimming took off 0 bases at V and 4 bases at J, with 19 bases between the two ends. The data were taken from a study of T cells after yellow fever vaccination. Whole-study results and caveats: It was a small share of clonotypes that appeared in both CD4 and CD8 compartments. From the bulk population, abundant clonotypes could contaminate and appear within FACS-sorted repertoires.

TCRdb redid the calling of the 5' RACE reads with MiXCR, one entry per CDR3 protein. The table has a few hundred thousand distinct CDR3 sequences, around a sixth seen once. The V gene is TRBV4-2, the J gene TRBJ1-5; the D gene is possibly TRBD1 (5 bases). Sequenced here: PBMCs, sampled around 5 days after the first yellow fever vaccination. The source of this sequence is a man aged 18 to 29 who received the YFV17D yellow fever vaccine. Here the CDR3 reads CASSQESGGGEANQPQHF. The CDR3 DNA reads as TGTGCCAGCAGCCAAGAATCTGGGGGGGGAGAAGCAAATCAGCCCCAGCATTTT.